The present T cell receptor beta chain was sequenced within a study of CD8+ T cells in alopecia areata. Study-wide context: Severity was scored as percentage of affected scalp area in treated patients. Study-wide points: Any link of baseline CD8+ expansion to response, resting on one nonresponder, remains uncertain.

As to treatment: oral pan-JAK inhibitor, 5-10 mg twice daily. With regard to this clone: Its specificity is not known.

The sequencing template was cDNA reverse transcribed from extracted RNA. Measured with immunoSEQ multiplex PCR; TCRdb has only the in-frame clones, and not every one. The repertoire holds about 190,000 clones, with about 60% as singletons. V lost 3 bases, J lost 7 bases, and 10 bases lay in between. Germline V gene sequence: CDR1 SGHDT, CDR2 YYEEEE. This CDR3 is 12 amino acids long. The chain uses TRBV5-6 and TRBJ2-5; D ambiguous. The receptor was isolated from a human donor with alopecia areata. The sequencing used CD4+ T cells sorted from blood, collected at week 4, from a patient treated with tofacitinib. The CDR3 sequence is CASSSLTGTQYF. The CDR3, as DNA: TGTGCCAGCAGCTCACTAACGGGGACCCAGTACTTC. Variable domain in full (rest from reference TRBV5-6 and TRBJ2-5): DAGVTQSPTHLIKTRGQQVTLRCSPKSGHDTVSWYQQALGQGPQFIFQYYEEEERQRGNFPDRFSGHQFPNYSSELNVNALLLGDSALYLCASSSLTGTQYFGPGTRLLVL.